The 3 T cell receptor beta chains in this list originate from one sample, sequenced in a study of T cells in Graves' hyperthyroidism and ophthalmopathy (dated by TCRdb to about 2019). The library was built by means of multiplex PCR. Data came from an Illumina HiSeq 2000. TCR beta CDR3 regions were amplified from RNA transcripts. For the first round of RT-PCR on the TCR CDR3, the HTBI primer set was used together with the Qiagen OneStep RT-PCR kit. The public reads were run again by TCRdb, first through fastp at Q25 and then through MiXCR, and only productive beta chains were kept. CDR3 protein sequences are deduplicated, and each keeps its most common genes and DNA. This sample has about 610,000 distinct CDR3 sequences in its table, and roughly 14% of those were observed once. The ten largest clones add up to 3.5% to 4.5% of the sample. Specimen: blood. The receptors derive from a woman aged 40 to 50 with Graves' ophthalmopathy.

The chain recombines TRBV5-1 with TRBJ2-7; D might be TRBD1 (6 bases). V was cut by 7 bases and J by 5 bases, with 22 bases left in between. Germline loops: CDR1 SGHRS, CDR2 YFSETQ. The CDR3 is 15 amino acids. As DNA, the CDR3 is TGCGCCAGCTCCTTAACAGGGAACCCATCCCACGAGCAGTACTTC. Translated: CASSLTGNPSHEQYF.

This clonotype has a count of ten or more. A junction end diverges from the germline sequence, so it may reflect a read error. The V call is TRBV6-1, the J call TRBJ1-5; D unresolved. The CDR3 is 15 residues long. Per the germline V gene, CDR1 is MNHNS and CDR2 is SASEGT. CDR3 amino acids: CASLGDEGWKQLQHF. The CDR3 bases are TGTGCCAGCCTTGGCGATGAAGGATGGAAGCAGCTCCAGCATTTT.

This clonotype was seen ten or more times. The gene calls are TRBV2 and TRBJ2-2, with D hard to call. The germline gives CDR1 SNHLY, CDR2 FYNNEI. Trimming cost V 8 bases and J 5 bases, with 12 bases left between them. The CDR3 length is 13 residues. CDR3 coding DNA: TGTGCCAGCCTCCAACAGAGAACCGGGGAGCTGTTTTTT. This encodes CASLQQRTGELFF.